What follows describes a single T cell receptor beta chain. The CDR3 end is not reached by the read, which stops 3 residues before it; the germline J gene fills it in. This specimen belongs to a study of T cells in women clearing cervical HPV infection. Data came from immunoSEQ multiplex PCR; TCRdb stores just in-frame clones and leaves some out. The listing records about 21,000 clones. The CDR3 is 13 amino acids. V lost 3 bases and J 2 bases, leaving 7 bases between the germline ends. This TCR derives from a woman between 18 and 70 years old with a cervical HPV16 infection that either progressed to CIN3+ or cleared (not recorded which). The V call is TRBV12-3 or TRBV12-4, the J call TRBJ2-5, with D perhaps given as TRBD1 or TRBD2 (5 bases each). Sequencing used blood buffy coat. The CDR3 is CASSLRGQETQYF. The DNA read from the CDR3 is TGTGCCAGCAGTTTGAGGGGACAAGAGACC.